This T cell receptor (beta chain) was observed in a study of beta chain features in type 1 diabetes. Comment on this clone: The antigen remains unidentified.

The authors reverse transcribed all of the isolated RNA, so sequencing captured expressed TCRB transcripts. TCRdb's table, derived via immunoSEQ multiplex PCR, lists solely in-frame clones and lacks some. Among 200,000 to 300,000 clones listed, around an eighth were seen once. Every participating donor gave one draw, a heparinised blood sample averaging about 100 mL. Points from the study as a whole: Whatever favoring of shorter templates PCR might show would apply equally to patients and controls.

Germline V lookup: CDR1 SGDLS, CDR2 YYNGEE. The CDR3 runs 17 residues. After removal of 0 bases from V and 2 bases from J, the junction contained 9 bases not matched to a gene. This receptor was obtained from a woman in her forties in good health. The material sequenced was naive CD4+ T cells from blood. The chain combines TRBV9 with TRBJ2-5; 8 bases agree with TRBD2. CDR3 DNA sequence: TGTGCCAGCAGCGTAGAGTTGGGCGGGGGGTCACAAGAGACCCAGTACTTC. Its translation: CASSVELGGGSQETQYF.